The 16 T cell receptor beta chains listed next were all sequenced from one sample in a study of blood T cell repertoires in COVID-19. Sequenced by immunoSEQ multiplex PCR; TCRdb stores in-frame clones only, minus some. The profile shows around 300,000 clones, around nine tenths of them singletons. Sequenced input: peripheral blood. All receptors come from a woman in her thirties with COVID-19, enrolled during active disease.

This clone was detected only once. The CDR3 loop reads CASMGGTASVDEKLFF. CDR3 coding DNA: TGTGCCAGTATGGGGGGGACTGCGAGCGTGGATGAAAAACTGTTTTTT. The rearrangement joins TRBV19 to TRBJ1-4; maybe TRBD1 (5 bases). V was clipped by 7 bases and J by 6 bases, with 21 bases between them. Germline V gives CDR1 LNHDA, CDR2 SQIVND (reference sequence). The CDR3 is 16 amino acids.

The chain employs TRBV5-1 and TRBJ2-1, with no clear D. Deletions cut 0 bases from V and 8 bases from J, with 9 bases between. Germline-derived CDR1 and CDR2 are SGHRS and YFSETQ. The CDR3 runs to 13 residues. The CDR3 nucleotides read TGCGCCAGCAGCTTGGAAGGCGGCGATGAGCAGTTCTTC. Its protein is CASSLEGGDEQFF.

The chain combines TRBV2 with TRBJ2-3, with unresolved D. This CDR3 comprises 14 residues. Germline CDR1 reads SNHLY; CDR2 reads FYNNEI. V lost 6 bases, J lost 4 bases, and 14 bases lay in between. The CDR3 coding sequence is TGTGCCAGCAGGGCCCCCGGCAGCGCAGATACGCAGTATTTT. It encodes CASRAPGSADTQYF. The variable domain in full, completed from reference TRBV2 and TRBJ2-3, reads EPEVTQTPSHQVTQMGQEVILRCVPISNHLYFYWYRQILGQKVEFLVSFYNNEISEKSEIFDDQFSVERPDGSNFTLKIRSTKLEDSAMYFCASRAPGSADTQYFGPGTRLTVL.

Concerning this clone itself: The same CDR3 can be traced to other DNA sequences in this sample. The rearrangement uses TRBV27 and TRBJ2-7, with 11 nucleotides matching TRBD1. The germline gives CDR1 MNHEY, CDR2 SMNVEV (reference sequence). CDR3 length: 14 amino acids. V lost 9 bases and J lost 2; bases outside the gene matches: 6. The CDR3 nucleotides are TGTGCCAGTTCCCCGGGACAGGGGGCCTACGAGCAGTACTTC. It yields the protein CASSPGQGAYEQYF.

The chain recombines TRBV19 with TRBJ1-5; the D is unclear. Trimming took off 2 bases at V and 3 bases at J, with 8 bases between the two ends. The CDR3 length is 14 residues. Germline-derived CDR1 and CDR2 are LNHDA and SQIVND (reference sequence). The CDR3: CASSIRPNNQPQHF. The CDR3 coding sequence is TGTGCCAGTAGTATACGTCCTAACAATCAGCCCCAGCATTTT.

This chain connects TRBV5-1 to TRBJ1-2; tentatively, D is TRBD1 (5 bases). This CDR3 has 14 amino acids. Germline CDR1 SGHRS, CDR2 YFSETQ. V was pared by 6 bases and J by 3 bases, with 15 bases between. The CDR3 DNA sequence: TGCGCCAGCAACCCAGGGTCGCTCGACTATGGCTACACCTTC. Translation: CASNPGSLDYGYTF.

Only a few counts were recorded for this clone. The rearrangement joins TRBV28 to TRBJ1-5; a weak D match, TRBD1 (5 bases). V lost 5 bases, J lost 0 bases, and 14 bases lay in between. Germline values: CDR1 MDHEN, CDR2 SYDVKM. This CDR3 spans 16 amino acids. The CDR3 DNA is TGTGCCAGCAGTCGACCAGGGACTTATAGCAATCAGCCCCAGCATTTT. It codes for CASSRPGTYSNQPQHF.

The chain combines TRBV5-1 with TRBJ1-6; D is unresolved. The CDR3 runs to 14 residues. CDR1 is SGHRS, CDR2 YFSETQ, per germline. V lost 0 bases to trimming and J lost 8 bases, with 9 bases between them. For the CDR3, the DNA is TGCGCCAGCAGCTTGGGGGGAGGCGATTCACCCCTCCACTTT. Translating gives CASSLGGGDSPLHF.

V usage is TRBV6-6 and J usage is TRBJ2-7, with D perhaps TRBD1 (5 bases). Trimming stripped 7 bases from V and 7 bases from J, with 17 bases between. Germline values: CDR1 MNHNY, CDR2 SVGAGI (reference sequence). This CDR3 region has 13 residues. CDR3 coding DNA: TGTGCCAGCATCGGTACTCAGGGTAGGGAGCAGTACTTC. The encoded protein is CASIGTQGREQYF.

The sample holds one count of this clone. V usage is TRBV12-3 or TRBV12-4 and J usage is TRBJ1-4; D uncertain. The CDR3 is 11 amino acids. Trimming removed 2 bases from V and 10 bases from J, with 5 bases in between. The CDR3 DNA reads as TGTGCCAGCAGTTTAAACAGAAAACTGTTTTTT. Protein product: CASSLNRKLFF.

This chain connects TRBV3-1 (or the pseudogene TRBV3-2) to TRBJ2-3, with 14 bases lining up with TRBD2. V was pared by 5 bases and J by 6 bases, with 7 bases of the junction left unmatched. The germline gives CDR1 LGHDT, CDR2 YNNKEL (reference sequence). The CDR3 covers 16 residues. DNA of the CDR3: TGTGCCAGCAGCGGGACTAGCGGGAGTATTAGGGATACGCAGTATTTT. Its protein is CASSGTSGSIRDTQYF.

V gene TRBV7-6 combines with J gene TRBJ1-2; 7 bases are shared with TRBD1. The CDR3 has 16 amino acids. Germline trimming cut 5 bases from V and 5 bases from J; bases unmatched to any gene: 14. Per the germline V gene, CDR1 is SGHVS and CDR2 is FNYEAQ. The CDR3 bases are TGTGCCAGCAGCCCACGGGACAGTGCGTTCTCTTATGGCTACACCTTC. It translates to CASSPRDSAFSYGYTF.

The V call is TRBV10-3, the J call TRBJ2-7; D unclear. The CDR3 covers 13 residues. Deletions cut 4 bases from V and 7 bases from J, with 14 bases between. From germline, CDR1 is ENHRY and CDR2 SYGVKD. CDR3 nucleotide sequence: TGTGCCATCAGTGGAAAGGCGCAGGCGGAGCAGTACTTC. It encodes CAISGKAQAEQYF.

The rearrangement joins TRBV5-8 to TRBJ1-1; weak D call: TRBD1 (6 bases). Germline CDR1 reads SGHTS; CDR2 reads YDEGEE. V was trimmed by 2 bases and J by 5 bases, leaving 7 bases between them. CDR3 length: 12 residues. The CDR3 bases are TGTGCCAGCAGCTTTCAGGGGACTGAAGCTTTCTTT. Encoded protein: CASSFQGTEAFF.

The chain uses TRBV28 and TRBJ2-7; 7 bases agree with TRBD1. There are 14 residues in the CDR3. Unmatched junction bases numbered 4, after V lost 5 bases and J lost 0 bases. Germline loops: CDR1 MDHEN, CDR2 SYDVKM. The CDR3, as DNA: TGTGCCAGCAGTCGCTCAGGGGGCTCCTACGAGCAGTACTTC. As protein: CASSRSGGSYEQYF.

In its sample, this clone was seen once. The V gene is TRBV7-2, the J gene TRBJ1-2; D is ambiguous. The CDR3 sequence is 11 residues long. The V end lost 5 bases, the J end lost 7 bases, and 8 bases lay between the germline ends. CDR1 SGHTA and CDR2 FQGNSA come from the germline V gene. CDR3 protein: CASSPSVGYTF. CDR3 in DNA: TGTGCCAGCAGCCCCTCGGTTGGCTACACCTTC.